This entry features one T cell receptor beta chain sequence. The assay was immunoSEQ multiplex PCR, and TCRdb's table has in-frame clones only and misses some. The sample carries about 140,000 clones, roughly 86% recorded once. The data originate from a study of cytomegalovirus exposure and HLA in healthy donors. As for the study in general: The same platform used for the approximately 670 first-cohort repertoires was also used for the 120 or so validation repertoires, as a later analysis reported.

This clonotype was sampled from a man aged 18-30 years in good health and CMV-seropositive. Specimen: PBMCs.

The CDR3 nucleotides are TGTGCCAGCAGCCAGGGACAGAGAGGGGTGAACACTGAAGCTTTCTTT. It codes for CASSQGQRGVNTEAFF. The chain recombines TRBV16 with TRBJ1-1; the match to TRBD1 covers 7 bases. Germline trimming cut 3 bases from V and 0 bases from J; bases unmatched to any gene: 7. The CDR3 contains 16 residues. Germline lookup yields CDR1 KGHSY and CDR2 FQNENV.